The clone carrying this TCR beta chain was seen a handful of times. Its antigen is not known. The data are from a study of neurological immune-mediated disorders. Use was made of roughly 910,000 CD4+ or CD8+ T cells in sorted libraries. CDR1 is SGHVS, CDR2 FQNEAQ, per germline. This CDR3 has 16 residues. V shed 4 bases and J 5 bases; nucleotides not matched to a gene: 7. A 10-nucleotide random UMI tagged transcripts in template-switch 5'RACE cDNA synthesis. A single run covered 15-18 subjects with over 190 million TCR-beta sequences. Using its own MiXCR run on the 5' RACE reads, TCRdb lists one record per CDR3 protein. The table records tens of thousands of distinct CDR3 sequences, 5.8% of them present only once. Study results and limitations: Because no CDR3 amino acid sequences were shared across subjects by expanded clones, private repertoires were suggested in all groups.

The chain has TRBV7-8 and TRBJ2-5, with TRBD2 identical over 13 bases. The sample taken for sequencing was CD4+ T cells from blood. The sequence came from a woman aged 18-29 years with multiple sclerosis. The CDR3 DNA is TGTGCCAGCAGCTGGACTAGCGGGAGTTTTGGGGAGACCCAGTACTTC. This encodes CASSWTSGSFGETQYF. The full variable domain, completed using reference TRBV7-8 and TRBJ2-5, is GAGVSQSPRYKVAKRGQDVALRCDPISGHVSLFWYQQALGQGPEFLTYFQNEAQLDKSGLPSDRFFAERPEGSVSTLKIQRTQQEDSAVYLCASSWTSGSFGETQYFGPGTRLLVL.